This T cell receptor (beta chain) was sequenced during a study of T cell repertoires in ileal Crohn's disease. Study findings and constraints: Clonality above 26.8% at surgery always came with endoscopic recurrence. Active smokers at surgery had more clonal expansions than non-smokers. Mucosal expansions were suggested to be mainly CD8 T cells.

CDR3 length: 13 residues. V dropped 1 base and J dropped 11; count of bases not matched to a gene: 7. CDR1 SEHNR and CDR2 FQNEAQ come from the germline V gene (reference sequence). Patients were adults with ileal or ileocolonic Crohn's disease needing resection. Concerning this clone itself: What it recognizes is unknown.

Clones were read by immunoSEQ multiplex PCR, and TCRdb kept only the in-frame ones, dropping some. The sample contains more than 800 clones, about 80% of which appear only once. Input material: ileal tissue. This sequence originates from an adult with Crohn's disease. The chain employs TRBV7-9 and TRBJ1-1; the match to TRBD1 covers 7 bases. The CDR3 DNA reads as TGTGCCAGCAGCTTAGGACAAGACAGGGTGGCTTTCTTT. Translating gives CASSLGQDRVAFF.